This T cell receptor (beta chain) was recorded in a study of T cells expressing NK-cell markers. Whole-study context: Seropositivity for HCMV was found in seven of the eight sequenced donors, with one seronegative.

Study results and caveats: The CD3+CD56-NKG2C+ fraction was also led by these clonotypes in several donors.

TCRdb reprocessed the 5' RACE reads and reports one entry per CDR3 protein, with no DNA. The sample has approximately 550,000 distinct CDR3 sequences; the top ten hold around 3.3%. Details on this clonotype: The antigen remains unidentified.

Sample: blood T cells: a sorted CD56 or NKG2C T cell subset, CD4+ or CD8+ T cells, or bulk PBMC T cells (not recorded which). The clonotype was recovered from a man younger than 35 in good health.

The CDR3 region is CASSYIWSDQAFF. The genes are TRBV6-2 or TRBV6-3 and TRBJ1-1. This CDR3 has 13 amino acids. Per the germline V gene, CDR1 is MNHEY and CDR2 is SVGEGT.